A single sample gave rise to the 3 T cell receptor beta chains below, sequenced in a study of cytomegalovirus exposure and HLA in healthy donors. PCR employed 60 Vbeta and 13 Jbeta primers. Assay: immunoSEQ multiplex PCR; the TCRdb copy retains only in-frame clones and omits some. Of roughly 120,000 clones listed, 65% to 85% are singletons. What was sequenced was PBMCs. These TCRs come from a man in his fifties or sixties in good health and CMV-seropositive.

V and J are TRBV7-9 and TRBJ2-3; 7 nucleotides line up with TRBD1. This CDR3 spans 16 amino acids. V dropped 6 bases and J dropped 2; count of bases not matched to a gene: 11. In germline, CDR1 is SEHNR, CDR2 FQNEAQ (reference sequence). CDR3 in DNA: TGTGCCAGCAGATTCGAGAAGACAGGGCTCACAGATACGCAGTATTTT. Translation: CASRFEKTGLTDTQYF.

The rearrangement links TRBV7-2 to TRBJ2-4, with D possibly matching TRBD1 (6 bases). From germline, CDR1 is SGHTA and CDR2 FQGNSA. V lost 0 bases, J lost 6 bases, and 12 bases lay in between. This CDR3 comprises 15 residues. In nucleotides, the CDR3 is TGTGCCAGCAGCTTAGCGGGGGCCCCGGGAAACATTCAGTACTTC. It is translated as CASSLAGAPGNIQYF.

J is TRBJ1-6 and V is TRBV13, with 8 bases matching TRBD1. Germline assignment: CDR1 PRHDT and CDR2 FYEKMQ (reference sequence). The CDR3 totals 15 residues. V dropped 6 bases and J dropped 7; count of bases not matched to a gene: 8. The CDR3 DNA sequence: TGTGCCAGCAGTTTAAGGACAGGGCGAAATTCACCCCTCCACTTT. This sequence encodes CASSLRTGRNSPLHF.